This record covers a single T cell receptor (beta chain). Its antigen is not identified. The sample comes from a study of CD8+CD57+ T cells in acquired aplastic anemia. In the study overall: Healthy donor CD4+ samples were sequenced to a depth that averaged roughly 10 million reads.

Findings of the study overall: The study identified almost 30 CD8+ CDR3 sequences shared by patients and controls.

V was pared by 6 bases and J by 4 bases, with 7 bases between. The V gene's germline CDR1 is DFQATT and CDR2 SNEGSKA (reference sequence). The CDR3 consists of 11 residues. CDR3 and TCR beta VDJ profiling relied on a genomic DNA template. TCRdb ran MiXCR on the reads and lists one entry per CDR3 protein. The table lists about 210,000 distinct CDR3 sequences, around 60% of them singletons. The chain uses TRBV20-1 and TRBJ2-1, with unresolved D. This TCR came from a human donor in good health. The sequencing sample was made of sorted CD4+, CD8+, or CD8+CD57+ T cells (not recorded which) from PBMCs. The CDR3 is CSAAQYNEQFF. CDR3 DNA sequence: TGCAGTGCCGCCCAGTACAATGAGCAGTTCTTC.